These 22 T cell receptor beta chains originate from one sample sequenced in a study of CD8 T cells in Susac syndrome. RNA in amounts of roughly 0.5 to 1 ug was reverse transcribed with random hexamers. MiXCR was run by TCRdb on the immunoSEQ multiplex PCR reads, yielding one entry per CDR3 protein. The repertoire consists of more than 70,000 distinct CDR3 sequences, with about 91% occurring once and the leading ten covering under 0.65%. Sequenced sample: CD8+ T cells from PBMCs. Receptors originate from a human donor with multiple sclerosis.

The V call is TRBV5-6, the J call TRBJ1-1; the D is unclear. The ends were cut back, 1 base at V and 6 bases at J, with 13 bases in the middle. The CDR3 is made up of 14 amino acids. CDR1 is SGHDT, CDR2 YYEEEE, per germline. The CDR3 nucleotides read TGTGCCAGCAGCTTGTTGACTGGGAGACCTGAAGCTTTCTTT. This gives the protein CASSLLTGRPEAFF.

V and J are TRBV5-1 and TRBJ2-5, with 8 bases that match TRBD2. This CDR3 spans 17 amino acids. The germline gives CDR1 SGHRS, CDR2 YFSETQ. The V segment lost 0 bases and the J segment 1 base; nucleotides outside the gene matches: 8. CDR3 DNA: TGCGCCAGCAGCTTGGCCGTAGAGCGGGAGTTCCAAGAGACCCAGTACTTC. It codes for CASSLAVEREFQETQYF. The complete variable domain, with remaining parts taken from reference TRBV5-1 and TRBJ2-5, reads KAGVTQTPRYLIKTRGQQVTLSCSPISGHRSVSWYQQTPGQGLQFLFEYFSETQRNKGNFPGRFSGRQFSNSRSEMNVSTLELGDSALYLCASSLAVEREFQETQYFGPGTRLLVL.

The chain combines TRBV27 with TRBJ2-1; 10 bases align to TRBD1. V shed 6 bases, J shed 5 bases, and the junction held 13 bases outside the gene matches. From germline, CDR1 is MNHEY and CDR2 SMNVEV (reference sequence). The CDR3 length is 17 residues. CDR3 in DNA: TGTGCCAGCAGCCCGACAGGGGGCTTCATGGTGAACAATGAGCAGTTCTTC. Its translation is CASSPTGGFMVNNEQFF.

This clonotype was seen only a few times. CDR3 nucleotides: TGTGCCAGCTCCCTCGGGACAGGAGACACTGAAGCTTTCTTT. This sequence encodes CASSLGTGDTEAFF. This rearrangement joins TRBV18 to TRBJ1-1; 8 bases are a match to TRBD1. CDR1 is KGHSH and CDR2 is LQKENI in the germline V gene. Trimming removed 6 bases from V and 3 bases from J; junction bases left unmatched: 6. The CDR3 covers 14 residues. Looking up the rest from reference TRBV18 and TRBJ1-1 gives the full variable domain: NAGVMQNPRHLVRRRGQEARLRCSPMKGHSHVYWYRQLPEEGLKFMVYLQKENIIDESGMPKERFSAEFPKEGPSILRIQQVVRGDSAAYFCASSLGTGDTEAFFGQGTRLTVV.

The chain couples TRBV7-3 to TRBJ2-3, with D possibly TRBD2 on 5 matching bases. Germline values: CDR1 SGHTA, CDR2 FQGTGA. Between the trimmed V and J ends, which lost 5 bases and 5 bases, there was a span of 20 bases. The CDR3 length is 16 residues. The CDR3 sequence is CASSPLGLAVGDTQYF. As DNA, the CDR3 is TGTGCCAGCAGCCCACTCGGGCTAGCTGTGGGAGATACGCAGTATTTT.

The rearrangement uses TRBV27 and TRBJ2-7, with D perhaps TRBD1 or TRBD2 (5 bases each). Germline V gene sequence: CDR1 MNHEY, CDR2 SMNVEV (reference sequence). Trimming took off 1 base at V and 7 bases at J, with 14 bases between the two ends. The CDR3 loop spans 14 amino acids. CDR3 DNA: TGTGCCAGCAGTTTATTGGGACCCTCGGAAGAGCAGTACTTC. Its translation: CASSLLGPSEEQYF.

The V and J genes are TRBV30 and TRBJ2-5; TRBD2 aligns across 10 bases. Per the germline V gene, CDR1 is GTSNPN and CDR2 is SVGIG (reference sequence). Unmatched junction bases numbered 7, after V lost 5 bases and J lost 4 bases. The CDR3 is made up of 14 amino acids. The DNA for the CDR3 is TGTGCCTGGTCTAGCGGGAGAGGGGGAGAGACCCAGTACTTC. Its protein product is CAWSSGRGGETQYF.

V usage is TRBV3-1 and J usage is TRBJ2-3; 11 nucleotides agree with TRBD2. Germline CDR1 and CDR2: LGHDT and YNNKEL (reference sequence). The trim removed 3 bases at V and 3 bases at J, leaving 8 bases unmatched. The CDR3 length is 17 residues. CDR3 DNA: TGTGCCAGCAGCCAGGTAGCGGGAGGGCCGGGGACAGATACGCAGTATTTT. Protein sequence: CASSQVAGGPGTDTQYF.

The gene calls are TRBV5-4 and TRBJ1-1, with 8 bases matching TRBD1. The CDR3 length is 14 residues. Germline values: CDR1 SGHNT, CDR2 YYREEE (reference sequence). Trimming cost V 4 bases and J 4 bases; bases outside gene matches: 6. This chain's CDR3 is CASSTDRGGTEAFF. The DNA of the CDR3 is TGTGCCAGCAGCACCGACAGGGGTGGCACTGAAGCTTTCTTT.

This sequence joins TRBV7-9 and TRBJ2-3, with 7 bases fitting TRBD2. The CDR3 covers 12 residues. Germline V gene sequence: CDR1 SEHNR, CDR2 FQNEAQ (reference sequence). Trimming removed 5 bases from V and 4 bases from J; junction bases left unmatched: 0. Written as DNA, the CDR3 is TGTGCCAGCAGCGGGGGGGCAGATACGCAGTATTTT. This sequence encodes CASSGGADTQYF.

The J gene is TRBJ2-7, the V gene TRBV12-3 or TRBV12-4; D might be TRBD2 (5 bases). This CDR3 region has 15 residues. V lost 3 bases and J 1 base, leaving 13 bases between the germline ends. DNA for the CDR3: TGTGCCAGCAGTTTTGGGCTAGGGAGTTCCTACGAGCAGTACTTC. This gives the protein CASSFGLGSSYEQYF.

The V and J genes are TRBV28 and TRBJ1-1; D is uncertain. The CDR3 has 12 residues. Germline V CDR1 and CDR2: MDHEN, SYDVKM. V dropped 3 bases and J dropped 3 bases, with 5 bases sitting between them. The CDR3 protein is CASSFTYTEAFF. As DNA, the CDR3 is TGTGCCAGCAGTTTTACGTACACTGAAGCTTTCTTT.

The chain combines TRBV27 with TRBJ2-2; D is uncertain. The CDR3 consists of 11 residues. The germline V and J ends were trimmed by 4 bases and 5 bases, with 2 bases remaining between them. Looked up from germline, CDR1 is MNHEY and CDR2 is SMNVEV (reference sequence). CDR3 in DNA: TGTGCCAGCAGTTCTACCGGGGAGCTGTTTTTT. Protein: CASSSTGELFF.

The chain joins TRBV19 to TRBJ2-1; D is tentatively TRBD1 or TRBD2 (6 bases each). The CDR3 runs to 15 residues. Trimming pared 10 bases from V and 9 bases from J, leaving 25 bases between. The V gene's germline CDR1 is LNHDA and CDR2 SQIVND (reference sequence). In DNA, the CDR3 is TGTGCCACCTCGTTTGGGGGGCGAGGGCGTAGTGAGCAGTTCTTC. Translated: CATSFGGRGRSEQFF.

The V call is TRBV27, the J call TRBJ2-3, with TRBD2 matching over 8 bases. The CDR3 sequence is 14 residues long. J gave up 0 bases and V 5 bases, and 1 base lay outside the gene matches. Germline CDR1 is MNHEY and CDR2 is SMNVEV (reference sequence). The CDR3 DNA follows: TGTGCCAGCAGTGGCGGGGGGAGCACAGATACGCAGTATTTT. Amino acids: CASSGGGSTDTQYF.

CDR3 sequence reads: CAISESGAANYGYTF. The CDR3 coding sequence is TGTGCCATCAGTGAGTCTGGGGCTGCTAACTATGGCTACACCTTC. This chain connects TRBV10-3 to TRBJ1-2, with a weak D call TRBD1 (5 bases). V was cut by 0 bases and J by 0 bases, with 8 bases left in between. Looked up from germline, CDR1 is ENHRY and CDR2 is SYGVKD. The CDR3 totals 15 residues.

This rearrangement joins TRBV28 to TRBJ1-2; D is ambiguous. The CDR3 has 12 residues. Germline CDR1 and CDR2: MDHEN and SYDVKM. Trimming pared 6 bases from V and 5 bases from J, leaving 10 bases between. In DNA form, the CDR3 reads TGTGCCAGCAGCCAACAGCGATATGGCTACACCTTC. This gives the protein CASSQQRYGYTF.

The chain recombines TRBV5-5 with TRBJ2-1; D is uncertain. Germline CDR1 SGHKS, CDR2 YYEKEE (reference sequence). V lost 7 bases to trimming and J lost 7 bases, with 6 bases between them. CDR3 length equals 10 residues. The CDR3 loop is CASGPNEQFF. The CDR3 coding sequence is TGTGCCAGCGGTCCGAATGAGCAGTTCTTC.

This rearrangement joins TRBV5-1 to TRBJ2-1; D remains ambiguous. V gave up 1 base and J gave up 4 bases, with 6 bases separating them. The CDR3 loop spans 13 amino acids. From germline, CDR1 is SGHRS and CDR2 YFSETQ. The CDR3 sequence is CASSLRLYNEQFF. In nucleotides, the CDR3 is TGCGCCAGCAGCTTGAGGCTTTACAATGAGCAGTTCTTC.

The chain employs TRBV20-1 and TRBJ2-1, with D unresolved. The germline V gene encodes CDR1 DFQATT and CDR2 SNEGSKA (reference sequence). The CDR3 runs to 15 residues. V shed 0 bases and J shed 0 bases, with 9 bases lying between them. DNA for the CDR3: TGCAGTGCTAGAGACCCGGACGACTCCTACAATGAGCAGTTCTTC. Residues: CSARDPDDSYNEQFF.

V is TRBV13 and J is TRBJ1-1; no reliable D call. Deletions cut 0 bases from V and 8 bases from J, with 7 bases between. CDR3 length: 12 amino acids. The germline CDR1 and CDR2 sequences are PRHDT and FYEKMQ (reference sequence). CDR3 coding DNA: TGTGCCAGCAGCTTAGGGCGACCCGAAGCTTTCTTT. Translating it yields CASSLGRPEAFF.

The CDR3 is CASSPGWGRSNEQFF. CDR3 DNA: TGTGCCAGCAGCCCTGGGTGGGGGAGAAGTAATGAGCAGTTCTTC. This rearrangement joins TRBV7-7 to TRBJ2-1; D is possibly TRBD1 or TRBD2 (5 bases each). CDR1 and CDR2 from the germline V gene are SSHAT and FNYEAQ (reference sequence). This CDR3 has 15 amino acids. V shed 5 bases and J shed 7 bases, with 18 bases lying between them.